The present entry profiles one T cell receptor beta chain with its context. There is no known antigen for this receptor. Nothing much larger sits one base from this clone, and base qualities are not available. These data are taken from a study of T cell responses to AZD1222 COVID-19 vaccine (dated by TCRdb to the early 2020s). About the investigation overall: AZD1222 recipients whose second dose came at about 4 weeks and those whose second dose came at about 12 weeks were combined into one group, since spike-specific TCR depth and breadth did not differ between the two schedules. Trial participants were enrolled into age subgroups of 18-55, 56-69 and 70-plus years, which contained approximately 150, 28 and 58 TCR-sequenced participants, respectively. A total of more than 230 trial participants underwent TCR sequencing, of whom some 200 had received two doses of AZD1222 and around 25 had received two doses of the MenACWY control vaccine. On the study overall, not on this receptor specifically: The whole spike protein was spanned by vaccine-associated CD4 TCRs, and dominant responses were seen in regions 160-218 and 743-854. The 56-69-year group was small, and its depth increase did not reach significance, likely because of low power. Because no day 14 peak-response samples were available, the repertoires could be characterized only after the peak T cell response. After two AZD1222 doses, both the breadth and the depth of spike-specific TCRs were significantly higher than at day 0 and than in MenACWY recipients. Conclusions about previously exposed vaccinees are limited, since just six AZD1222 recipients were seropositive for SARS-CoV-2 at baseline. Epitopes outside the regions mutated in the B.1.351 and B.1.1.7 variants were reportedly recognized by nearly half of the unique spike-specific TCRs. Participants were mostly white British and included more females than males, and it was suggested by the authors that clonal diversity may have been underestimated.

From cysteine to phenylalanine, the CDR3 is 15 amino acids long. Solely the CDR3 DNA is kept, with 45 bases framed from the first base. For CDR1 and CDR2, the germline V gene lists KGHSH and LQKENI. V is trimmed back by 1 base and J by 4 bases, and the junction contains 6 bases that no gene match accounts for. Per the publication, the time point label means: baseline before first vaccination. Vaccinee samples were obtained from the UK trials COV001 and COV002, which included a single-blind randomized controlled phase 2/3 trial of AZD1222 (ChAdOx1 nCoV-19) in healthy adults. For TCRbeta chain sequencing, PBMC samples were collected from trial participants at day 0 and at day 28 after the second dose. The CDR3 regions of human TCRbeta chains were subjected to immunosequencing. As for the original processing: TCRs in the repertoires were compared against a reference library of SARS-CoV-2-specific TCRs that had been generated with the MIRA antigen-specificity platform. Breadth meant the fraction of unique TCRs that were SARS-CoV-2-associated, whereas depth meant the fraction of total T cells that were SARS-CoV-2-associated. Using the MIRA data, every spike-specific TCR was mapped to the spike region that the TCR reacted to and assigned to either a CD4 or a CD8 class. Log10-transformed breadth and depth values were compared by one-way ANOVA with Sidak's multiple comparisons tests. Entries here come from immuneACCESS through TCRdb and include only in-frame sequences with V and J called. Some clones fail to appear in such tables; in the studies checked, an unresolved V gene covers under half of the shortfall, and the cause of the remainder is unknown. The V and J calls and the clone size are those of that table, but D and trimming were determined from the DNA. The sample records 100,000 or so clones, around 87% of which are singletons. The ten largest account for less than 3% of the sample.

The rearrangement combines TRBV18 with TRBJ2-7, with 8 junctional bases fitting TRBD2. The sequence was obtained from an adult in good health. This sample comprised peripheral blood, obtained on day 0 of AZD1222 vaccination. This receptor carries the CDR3 CASSPLASGLYEQYF. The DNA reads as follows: TGTGCCAGCTCACCACTCGCTAGCGGGTTATACGAGCAGTACTTC.